The rows below give T cell receptor beta chains drawn from one sample of a study of T-cell memory formation after mild COVID-19. Via MiXCR, TCRdb re-called the 5' RACE reads, giving one row per CDR3 protein. This sample has fewer than 650,000 distinct CDR3 sequences, with approximately 15% found just once. The sequenced sample consisted of PBMCs or a T cell subset sorted from them (not recorded which). These receptors originate from an adult woman who had mild COVID-19 (a few samples of this study predate the infection). Cell type and time point are not known. Each CDR3 is given with its conserved first and last residue.

V: TRBV6-2/TRBV6-3
CDR3: CASSYLGRGRGGANVLTF

V: TRBV12-3/TRBV12-4
CDR3: CASSPAGQGNYGYTF

V: TRBV2
CDR3: CASQEDRGYNSPLHF

V: TRBV18
CDR3: CASSSGTSGTMGYF

V: TRBV5-6
CDR3: CASSWGDSFYEQYF

V: TRBV5-1
CDR3: CASSGGTGHPDGYTF

V: TRBV24-1
CDR3: CATSDSTGRTDTQYF

V: TRBV2
CDR3: CASTEETARYYEQYF

V: TRBV4-1
CDR3: CASSARSLVGQPQHF

V: TRBV7-9
CDR3: CASSPAPDTQYF

V: TRBV15
CDR3: CATSRDGLAGGRFIDEQFF

V: TRBV9
CDR3: CASSVGGGGTGELFF

V: TRBV4-2
CDR3: CASSQDPSTQGGGFSTDTQYF

V: TRBV21-1
CDR3: CASSKGYQGRAENIQYF

V: TRBV7-9
CDR3: CASSGGGGVQYF

V: TRBV2
CDR3: CAIQELNTGELFF

V: TRBV12-3/TRBV12-4
CDR3: CASRPTGTPNTGELFF

V: TRBV4-1
CDR3: CASSQEGGGFGTDTQYF

V: TRBV12-3/TRBV12-4
CDR3: CASAFDREPQNTQYF

V: TRBV6-5
CDR3: CASSWGGRRTYEQYF

V: TRBV20-1
CDR3: CSARDRLVHGNEQFF

V: TRBV7-9
CDR3: CASTAGAYNSPLHF

V: TRBV14
CDR3: CASSPGGLASGTQYF

V: TRBV27
CDR3: CASSLRGLAGITDTQYF